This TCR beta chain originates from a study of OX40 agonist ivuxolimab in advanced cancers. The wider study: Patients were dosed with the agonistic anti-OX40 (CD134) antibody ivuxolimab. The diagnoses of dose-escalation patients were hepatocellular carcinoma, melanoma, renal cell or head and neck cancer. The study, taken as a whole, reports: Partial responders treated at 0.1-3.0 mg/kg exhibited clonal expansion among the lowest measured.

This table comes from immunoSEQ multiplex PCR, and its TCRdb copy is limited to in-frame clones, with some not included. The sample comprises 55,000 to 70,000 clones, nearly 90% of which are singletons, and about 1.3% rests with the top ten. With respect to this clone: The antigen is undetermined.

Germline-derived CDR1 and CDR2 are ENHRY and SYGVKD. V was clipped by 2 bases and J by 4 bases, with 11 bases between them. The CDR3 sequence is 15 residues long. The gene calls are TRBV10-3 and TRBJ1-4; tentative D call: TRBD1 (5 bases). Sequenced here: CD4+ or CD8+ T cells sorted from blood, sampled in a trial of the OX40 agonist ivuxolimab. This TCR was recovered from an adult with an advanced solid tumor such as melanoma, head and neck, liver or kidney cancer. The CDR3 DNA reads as TGTGCCATCAGTGAGGGCGGACACTATAATGAAAAACTGTTTTTT. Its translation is CAISEGGHYNEKLFF.